The 21 T cell receptor beta chains given below trace back to one sample, sequenced in a study of T-cell memory formation after mild COVID-19. MiXCR, run by TCRdb on the 5' RACE reads, gives a single entry per CDR3 protein. The table has over 120,000 distinct CDR3 sequences, roughly a quarter seen once. Sequenced material: PBMCs or a T cell subset sorted from them (not recorded which). The receptors originated from an adult woman who had mild COVID-19 (a few samples of this study predate the infection). Cell type and time point are not known.

The chain joins TRBV25-1 to TRBJ2-3; TRBD2 matches at 10 bases. J lost 4 bases, V lost 3 bases, and 7 bases had no gene match. Germline V gene sequence: CDR1 MGHDK, CDR2 SYGVNS. The CDR3 has 16 amino acids. The CDR3 reads CASSEWASGSADTQYF. The CDR3 coding sequence is TGTGCCAGCAGTGAGTGGGCTAGCGGGAGCGCAGATACGCAGTATTTT.

V usage is TRBV12-3 or TRBV12-4 and J usage is TRBJ1-2; D gene uncertain. V lost 3 bases, J lost 3 bases, and 8 bases lay in between. CDR3 length equals 13 residues. CDR3 sequence: CASSFIQDYGYTF. CDR3 nucleotide sequence: TGTGCCAGCAGTTTTATCCAGGACTATGGCTACACCTTC.

This chain links TRBV5-1 with TRBJ2-7; 12 nucleotides line up with TRBD1. This CDR3 comprises 15 residues. Per the germline V gene, CDR1 is SGHRS and CDR2 is YFSETQ. The V segment lost 4 bases and the J segment 4 bases; nucleotides outside the gene matches: 6. CDR3 protein: CASSPGTGGEYEQYF. The DNA for the CDR3 is TGCGCCAGCAGCCCAGGGACAGGGGGCGAGTACGAGCAGTACTTC.

V usage is TRBV20-1 and J usage is TRBJ1-5, with D perhaps TRBD1 (6 bases). The CDR3 extends over 13 amino acids. The V end was cut by 6 bases, the J end by 7 bases, with 16 bases between. Per the germline V gene, CDR1 is DFQATT and CDR2 is SNEGSKA (reference sequence). This CDR3 reads CSAATLTGQPQHF. Here the CDR3 DNA reads TGCAGTGCCGCTACCCTGACAGGACAGCCCCAGCATTTT.

This clonotype was seen more than once but under ten times. The genes are TRBV7-9 and TRBJ2-6; 10 bases line up with TRBD1. With 6 bases clipped from V and 2 bases from J, the junction kept 4 bases outside the gene matches. The CDR3 totals 16 residues. The germline V gene encodes CDR1 SEHNR and CDR2 FQNEAQ (reference sequence). The CDR3 region is CASSGTGAPGANVLTF. Here the CDR3 DNA reads TGTGCCAGCAGTGGGACAGGGGCCCCTGGGGCCAACGTCCTGACTTTC. The full variable domain, with the rest looked up from reference TRBV7-9 and TRBJ2-6, is DTGVSQNPRHKITKRGQNVTFRCDPISEHNRLYWYRQTLGQGPEFLTYFQNEAQLEKSRLLSDRFSAERPKGSFSTLEIQRTEQGDSAMYLCASSGTGAPGANVLTFGAGSRLTVL.

This clonotype was found a few times. The V call is TRBV20-1, the J call TRBJ2-1; no firm D call. The CDR3 runs to 11 residues. The germline V gene encodes CDR1 DFQATT and CDR2 SNEGSKA (reference sequence). Trimming removed 1 base at V and 10 bases at J, with 8 bases between. The CDR3 region has the DNA TGCAGTGCTAGAGTCGGATACGAGCAGTTCTTC. Its translation: CSARVGYEQFF.

This clonotype was detected only a few times. The chain carries TRBV4-2 and TRBJ2-7; TRBD1 might be the D (5 bases). The CDR3 has 16 amino acids. Deletions cut 0 bases from V and 3 bases from J, with 15 bases between. Looked up from germline, CDR1 is LGHNA and CDR2 is YNFKEQ. As DNA, the CDR3 is TGTGCCAGCAGCCAAGAAGCACAGGAGCCCTACTACGAGCAGTACTTC. Translating it yields CASSQEAQEPYYEQYF.

This clonotype has only one observation. This chain joins TRBV4-1 and TRBJ2-7; 10 bases agree with TRBD2. Germline V gene sequence: CDR1 MGHRA, CDR2 YSYEKL. CDR3 size: 15 residues. V gave up 0 bases and J gave up 7 bases; unmatched junction bases: 6. The CDR3 region is CASSQDPSGRGEQYF. In DNA form, the CDR3 reads TGCGCCAGCAGCCAAGATCCTAGCGGGAGAGGTGAGCAGTACTTC.

The V gene is TRBV24-1, the J gene TRBJ2-2; 9 bases fit TRBD1. This CDR3 region has 16 residues. Trimming took 3 bases from V and 6 from J; bases not matched to a gene: 7. Germline CDR1 is KGHDR and CDR2 is SFDVKD. The DNA for the CDR3 is TGTGCCACCAGTGATCTACAGGGGGCGACCCCCGGGGAGCTGTTTTTT. Translated: CATSDLQGATPGELFF.

This clonotype was picked up a small number of times. For the CDR3, the DNA is TGTGCCATCAGTGAGGGACAGGGTGGCAATCAGCCCCAGCATTTT. As protein: CAISEGQGGNQPQHF. The chain joins TRBV10-3 to TRBJ1-5, with 8 bases that match TRBD1. CDR3 length: 15 amino acids. Germline CDR1 and CDR2: ENHRY and SYGVKD. The V segment lost 2 bases and the J segment 2 bases; nucleotides outside the gene matches: 2.

This sequence joins TRBV6-1 and TRBJ1-2, with D tentatively TRBD1 (5 bases). The CDR3 consists of 13 residues. V lost 8 bases and J lost 3, with 13 bases in between. The germline gives CDR1 MNHNS, CDR2 SASEGT. The CDR3 sequence: CASLGGADYGYTF. The CDR3 bases are TGTGCCAGCCTCGGAGGGGCCGACTATGGCTACACCTTC.

This clonotype was observed a single time. The chain uses TRBV7-9 and TRBJ2-1; TRBD2 aligns across 11 bases. Trimming removed 3 bases from V and 3 bases from J; junction bases left unmatched: 4. The CDR3 runs to 16 residues. Germline CDR1 reads SEHNR; CDR2 reads FQNEAQ (reference sequence). The CDR3 here is CASSFRLAGIYNEQFF. The CDR3 nucleotides are TGTGCCAGCAGCTTCCGACTAGCGGGGATCTACAATGAGCAGTTCTTC.

This chain joins TRBV3-1 and TRBJ2-5; tentatively, D is TRBD2 (6 bases). Germline CDR1 reads LGHDT; CDR2 reads YNNKEL (reference sequence). This CDR3 spans 15 amino acids. V was pared by 0 bases and J by 3 bases, with 11 bases between. CDR3 in amino acids: CASSQDPGEEETQYF. The DNA for the CDR3 is TGTGCCAGCAGCCAAGATCCCGGGGAGGAAGAGACCCAGTACTTC.

This clonotype was counted a few times. The gene calls are TRBV5-6 and TRBJ2-5; D is unresolved. Germline CDR1 is SGHDT and CDR2 is YYEEEE. The ends were cut back, 4 bases at V and 5 bases at J, with 9 bases in the middle. The CDR3 sequence is 12 residues long. This chain's CDR3 is CASSSSWETQYF. For the CDR3, the DNA is TGTGCCAGCAGCAGCTCCTGGGAGACCCAGTACTTC. The variable domain in full, with the rest retrieved from reference TRBV5-6 and TRBJ2-5, is DAGVTQSPTHLIKTRGQQVTLRCSPKSGHDTVSWYQQALGQGPQFIFQYYEEEERQRGNFPDRFSGHQFPNYSSELNVNALLLGDSALYLCASSSSWETQYFGPGTRLLVL.

This clonotype was found a few times. Compared with germline, one end of the junction differs, possibly owing to a read error. The chain recombines TRBV4-1 with TRBJ1-1, with D uncertain. The germline gives CDR1 MGHRA, CDR2 YSYEKL. There are 16 residues in the CDR3. The CDR3 DNA sequence: TGCGCCAGCAGCCAAGTGGGGAGAACAATGAAAACTGAAGCTTTCTTT. Its protein is CASSQVGRTMKTEAFF.

This clonotype was counted a few times. This chain uses TRBV27 with TRBJ2-7, with 10 bases that match TRBD1. This CDR3 contains 14 residues. Germline V gene lookup returns CDR1 MNHEY and CDR2 SMNVEV (reference sequence). J lost 5 bases, V lost 5 bases, and 6 bases had no gene match. The CDR3 nucleotides read TGTGCCAGCAGTCCGCAGACAGGGGGCAACGAGCAGTACTTC. Amino acid sequence: CASSPQTGGNEQYF.

This clonotype has only a few counts. The genes are TRBV7-9 and TRBJ2-3; D unclear. Germline V lookup: CDR1 SEHNR, CDR2 FQNEAQ (reference sequence). Deletions cut 3 bases from V and 0 bases from J, with 7 bases between. The CDR3 runs to 14 residues. The CDR3 DNA follows: TGTGCCAGCAGCTTGAGCGAAAGCACAGATACGCAGTATTTT. This codes for CASSLSESTDTQYF. Drawing the rest from reference TRBV7-9 and TRBJ2-3, the complete variable domain is DTGVSQNPRHKITKRGQNVTFRCDPISEHNRLYWYRQTLGQGPEFLTYFQNEAQLEKSRLLSDRFSAERPKGSFSTLEIQRTEQGDSAMYLCASSLSESTDTQYFGPGTRLTVL.

This clonotype was seen a single time. The V gene is TRBV7-9, the J gene TRBJ1-2, with 7 bases aligning to TRBD1. Losses at the gene ends were 0 bases for V and 4 bases for J; bases not matched to a gene: 14. The CDR3 sequence is 18 residues long. Germline CDR1 reads SEHNR; CDR2 reads FQNEAQ (reference sequence). The CDR3 bases are TGTGCCAGCAGCTTAGCCCCCAATTCAGGGGGATGGGGCTATGGCTACACCTTC. It encodes CASSLAPNSGGWGYGYTF.

This clonotype showed up just a few times. The V gene is TRBV7-9, the J gene TRBJ2-1, with D perhaps being TRBD1 or TRBD2 (7 bases each). Germline loops: CDR1 SEHNR, CDR2 FQNEAQ (reference sequence). The CDR3 is made up of 12 amino acids. With 8 bases removed from V and 10 bases from J, the gap between germline ends came to 15 bases. Here the CDR3 reads CASPNRGGEQFF. In nucleotides, the CDR3 is TGTGCCAGCCCGAACAGGGGAGGGGAGCAGTTCTTC.

The chain joins TRBV29-1 to TRBJ2-5; 9 bases are shared with TRBD1. Germline-derived CDR1 and CDR2 are SQVTM and ANQGSEA. The ends lost 6 bases at V and 11 bases at J; junction bases unmatched: 7. This CDR3 comprises 11 residues. The CDR3 reads CSVRSDRGQYF. The CDR3 DNA reads TGCAGCGTCCGCTCGGACAGGGGACAGTACTTC. The full variable domain, in which reference TRBV29-1 and TRBJ2-5 provide the parts outside the CDR3, is SAVISQKPSRDICQRGTSLTIQCQVDSQVTMMFWYRQQPGQSLTLIATANQGSEATYESGFVIDKFPISRPNLTFSTLTVSNMSPEDSSIYLCSVRSDRGQYFGPGTRLLVL.

V gene TRBV25-1 combines with J gene TRBJ2-3, with TRBD1 identical over 7 bases. Germline CDR1 and CDR2: MGHDK and SYGVNS. V dropped 8 bases and J dropped 0; count of bases not matched to a gene: 2. The CDR3 has 13 residues. The CDR3 loop is CASWDRSTDTQYF. The CDR3 coding sequence is TGTGCCAGCTGGGACAGAAGCACAGATACGCAGTATTTT. The full variable domain, its missing parts supplied by reference TRBV25-1 and TRBJ2-3, is EADIYQTPRYLVIGTGKKITLECSQTMGHDKMYWYQQDPGMELHLIHYSYGVNSTEKGDLSSESTVSRIRTEHFPLTLESARPSHTSQYLCASWDRSTDTQYFGPGTRLTVL.